These 8 T cell receptor beta chains were all obtained from the same sample, sequenced in a study of neoadjuvant anti-PD-1 for oral cavity cancer. The time point was: after neoadjuvant nivolumab, at surgical resection. Sequencing was performed with immunoSEQ multiplex PCR; in TCRdb, only in-frame clones are kept and a portion is missing. The table has around 68,000 clones, approximately 87% seen once; the top ten hold 2.5% to 3%. Here the sequenced sample was PBMCs, taken after nivolumab (anti-PD-1) treatment. These receptors originate from a person aged 40 to 85 with oral cavity squamous cell carcinoma.

CDR3 region: CASRTLNMNTEAFF. The CDR3 coding sequence is TGTGCCAGCAGGACACTGAACATGAACACTGAAGCTTTCTTT. V usage is TRBV27 and J usage is TRBJ1-1, with D unresolved. Per the germline V gene, CDR1 is MNHEY and CDR2 is SMNVEV (reference sequence). Trimming shortened V by 6 bases and J by 0 bases, and 11 bases separated the two germline ends. CDR3 length: 14 residues.

The V and J genes are TRBV18 and TRBJ2-1; weak D call: TRBD1 (7 bases). The length of the CDR3 is 16 residues. Germline V gives CDR1 KGHSH, CDR2 LQKENI. V was trimmed by 6 bases and J by 2 bases, leaving 17 bases between them. The CDR3: CASSLGGTEAYNEQFF. CDR3 nucleotide sequence: TGTGCCAGCTCCCTGGGCGGGACAGAAGCCTACAATGAGCAGTTCTTC. Based on the CDR3 plus reference TRBV18 and TRBJ2-1, the full variable domain is NAGVMQNPRHLVRRRGQEARLRCSPMKGHSHVYWYRQLPEEGLKFMVYLQKENIIDESGMPKERFSAEFPKEGPSILRIQQVVRGDSAAYFCASSLGGTEAYNEQFFGPGTRLTVL.

The rearrangement joins TRBV25-1 to TRBJ2-5; D is uncertain. Germline V CDR1 and CDR2: MGHDK, SYGVNS. This CDR3 comprises 12 residues. Trimming removed 0 bases from V and 4 bases from J, with 3 bases in between. CDR3 residues: CASSEYLETQYF. CDR3 bases: TGTGCCAGCAGTGAATATTTAGAGACCCAGTACTTC.

The chain links TRBV5-1 to TRBJ2-1, with unresolved D. The CDR3 is 14 amino acids. Germline assignment: CDR1 SGHRS and CDR2 YFSETQ. V was clipped by 3 bases and J by 8 bases, with 15 bases between them. CDR3 in DNA: TGCGCCAGCAGCTCCGCCCCATCCCCCTATGAGCAGTTCTTC. It specifies CASSSAPSPYEQFF.

The chain has TRBV5-1 and TRBJ1-2; 9 bases are a match to TRBD1. CDR3 length equals 15 residues. CDR1 is SGHRS and CDR2 is YFSETQ in the germline V gene. V was clipped by 4 bases and J by 0 bases; unmatched bases: 4. CDR3 bases: TGCGCCAGCAGCCCGGGACAGGGCCCTAACTATGGCTACACCTTC. This translates into CASSPGQGPNYGYTF.

The chain uses TRBV6-5 and TRBJ1-1; 7 nucleotides match TRBD1. Trimming at V came to 4 bases and at J to 1 base, leaving 6 bases not matched to a gene. The CDR3 runs to 15 residues. CDR1 is MNHEY, CDR2 SVGAGI, per germline. CDR3 residues: CASSSPDRANTEAFF. The CDR3 DNA reads as TGTGCCAGCAGTTCCCCAGACAGGGCGAACACTGAAGCTTTCTTT.

This clone was counted a few times. This chain uses TRBV5-4 with TRBJ2-2; D is ambiguous. CDR3 length equals 13 residues. Germline loops: CDR1 SGHNT, CDR2 YYREEE (reference sequence). V was clipped by 3 bases and J by 5 bases, with 8 bases between them. CDR3 DNA: TGTGCCAGCAGCTCTGGTTGGACCGGGGAGCTGTTTTTT. It translates to CASSSGWTGELFF.

The chain links TRBV9 to TRBJ2-3; D call uncertain. The germline V gene has CDR1 SGDLS and CDR2 YYNGEE. Deletions cut 4 bases from V and 3 bases from J, with 12 bases between. This CDR3 comprises 14 residues. CDR3 region: CASSPPSLTDTQYF. DNA for the CDR3: TGTGCCAGCAGCCCCCCCTCGCTGACAGATACGCAGTATTTT.